A single sample is the source of the 25 T cell receptor beta chains below, sequenced in a study of identical twins. A single record per CDR3 protein comes from TCRdb applying MiXCR to the 5' RACE reads. In the table there are about 260,000 distinct CDR3 sequences, about 7.3% of which are singletons. These data also formed part of another study, on yellow fever vaccine responses in identical twins.

The sequencing input was memory (CD45RO+) T cells sorted from blood. These receptor sequences come from a young woman in good health.

The V call is TRBV29-1, the J call TRBJ2-2, with 7 bases lining up with TRBD2. CDR1 SQVTM and CDR2 ANQGSEA come from the germline V gene. The CDR3 loop spans 17 amino acids. V gave up 7 bases and J gave up 7 bases; unmatched junction bases: 21. Here the CDR3 DNA reads TGCAGCGCCAACTCGCCCTCCACGGGAGGTGTAAGCGGGGAGCTGTTTTTT. This sequence encodes CSANSPSTGGVSGELFF.

Only a few counts were recorded for this clonotype. This sequence joins TRBV20-1 and TRBJ2-5; D gene unclear. Germline CDR1 DFQATT, CDR2 SNEGSKA (reference sequence). Deletions cut 1 base from V and 0 bases from J, with 9 bases between. The length of the CDR3 is 14 residues. The DNA of the CDR3 is TGCAGTGCTAGAGTACGTGGGAACCAAGAGACCCAGTACTTC. This translates into CSARVRGNQETQYF.

V gene TRBV3-1 combines with J gene TRBJ2-1, with 8 nucleotides matching TRBD2. CDR1 and CDR2 from the germline V gene are LGHDT and YNNKEL (reference sequence). J was trimmed by 10 bases and V by 0 bases; bases with no gene match: 5. CDR3 size: 14 residues. Here the CDR3 reads CASSQERRGGEQFF. The CDR3 nucleotides read TGTGCCAGCAGCCAAGAACGCCGGGGGGGGGAGCAGTTCTTC.

This clonotype came up a few times. CDR3 sequence: CSIAGGPPDTQYF. CDR3 sequence (DNA): TGCAGCATAGCGGGGGGGCCACCTGATACGCAGTATTTT. The chain employs TRBV20-1 and TRBJ2-3; 11 nucleotides agree with TRBD2. Germline lookup yields CDR1 DFQATT and CDR2 SNEGSKA (reference sequence). CDR3 length: 13 amino acids.

This clonotype was found many times. The CDR3 region is CAISSGSTGELFF. The CDR3 region has the DNA TGTGCCATCAGCTCGGGTAGCACCGGGGAGCTGTTTTTT. This sequence joins TRBV10-3 and TRBJ2-2; D gene ambiguous. Germline CDR1 ENHRY, CDR2 SYGVKD. The ends were cut back, 6 bases at V and 4 bases at J, with 9 bases in the middle. CDR3 length: 13 amino acids.

J is TRBJ2-1 and V is TRBV7-8; D may be TRBD2 (6 bases). V was clipped by 8 bases and J by 0 bases, with 17 bases between them. Looked up from germline, CDR1 is SGHVS and CDR2 is FQNEAQ. The CDR3 sequence is 16 residues long. DNA for the CDR3: TGTGCCAGCCTCCGTATAGCGGCGAGCTCCTACAATGAGCAGTTCTTC. Amino acids: CASLRIAASSYNEQFF.

V is TRBV3-1 and J is TRBJ2-7; possible D gene TRBD1, 5 bases. Germline CDR1 reads LGHDT; CDR2 reads YNNKEL (reference sequence). V lost 3 bases, J lost 6 bases, and 12 bases lay in between. The CDR3 is 13 amino acids. The CDR3 nucleotides read TGTGCCAGCAGCCACCTCGACAGTTCCGAGCAGTACGTC. Its translation: CASSHLDSSEQYV.

This clonotype has ten or more counts. This chain joins TRBV24-1 and TRBJ2-1, with D possibly being TRBD1 (5 bases). The germline gives CDR1 KGHDR, CDR2 SFDVKD. The V gene lost 9 bases and the J gene lost 0 bases, with 14 bases spanning the gap. The CDR3 contains 15 residues. CDR3 sequence (DNA): TGTGCCACCGCCTTAGGGCAGGGCTCCTACAATGAGCAGTTCTTC. Protein sequence: CATALGQGSYNEQFF.

This clonotype was recorded a few times. CDR3 sequence: CASSGAGGSVLGTDTQYF. For the CDR3, the DNA is TGTGCCAGCAGCGGAGCGGGAGGCAGCGTATTGGGCACAGATACGCAGTATTTT. The chain uses TRBV7-2 and TRBJ2-3; TRBD2 matches at 9 bases. This CDR3 region has 18 residues. Per germline, CDR1 SGHTA and CDR2 FQGNSA. Germline trimming cut 5 bases from V and 1 base from J; bases unmatched to any gene: 13.

This chain uses TRBV20-1 with TRBJ2-1; 9 nucleotides agree with TRBD1. J gave up 7 bases and V 6 bases, and 10 bases lay outside the gene matches. Germline-derived CDR1 and CDR2 are DFQATT and SNEGSKA (reference sequence). The CDR3 runs 14 residues. CDR3 protein: CSAQTGGAGNEQFF. The CDR3 DNA follows: TGCAGTGCACAAACAGGGGGCGCGGGGAATGAGCAGTTCTTC.

This clonotype was recorded at least ten times. The chain recombines TRBV10-3 with TRBJ2-1, with 10 nucleotides matching TRBD2. There are 13 residues in the CDR3. V shed 6 bases and J 7 bases; nucleotides not matched to a gene: 3. CDR1 is ENHRY and CDR2 is SYGVKD in the germline V gene. CDR3 DNA: TGTGCCATCAGCCAGCGGGAGGGGAATGAGCAGTTCTTC. Its protein product is CAISQREGNEQFF.

This clonotype turned up a few times. The rearrangement uses TRBV6-1 and TRBJ2-3; no reliable D call. The CDR3 totals 15 residues. Germline CDR1 and CDR2: MNHNS and SASEGT. The V end was cut by 5 bases, the J end by 0 bases, with 12 bases between. The CDR3 DNA is TGTGCCAGCAGTCAGCCGGGCCGAAGCACAGATACGCAGTATTTT. The encoded protein is CASSQPGRSTDTQYF.

The chain combines TRBV6-1 with TRBJ1-1; 9 bases are a match to TRBD1. The CDR3 has 14 residues. Unmatched junction bases numbered 2, after V lost 5 bases and J lost 1 base. CDR1 is MNHNS and CDR2 is SASEGT in the germline V gene. The CDR3 spells CASSTGGGNTEAFF. DNA of the CDR3: TGTGCCAGCAGTACAGGGGGCGGGAACACTGAAGCTTTCTTT.

This clonotype was counted only a few times. The chain links TRBV6-1 to TRBJ1-1; D unresolved. The CDR3 runs 14 residues. V lost 8 bases to trimming and J lost 0 bases, with 13 bases between them. Germline assignment: CDR1 MNHNS and CDR2 SASEGT. The CDR3 DNA reads as TGTGCCAGCTACGGGTTCGCATTGAACACTGAAGCTTTCTTT. Its translation is CASYGFALNTEAFF.

As for this clonotype: One junction end does not reproduce the germline sequence, and a read error may be involved. This chain uses TRBV20-1 with TRBJ1-2; unclear D gene. Looked up from germline, CDR1 is DFQATT and CDR2 is SNEGSKA (reference sequence). CDR3 length: 11 residues. Here the CDR3 DNA reads TGCAGTGATAAGGCGGTCTATGGCTACATCTTC. As protein: CSDKAVYGYIF.

The CDR3 loop reads CASSYLAGGGQPQHF. The CDR3 nucleotides read TGTGCCAGCAGTTACTTGGCAGGGGGTGGTCAGCCCCAGCATTTT. This chain links TRBV6-5 with TRBJ1-5; TRBD1 aligns across 7 bases. CDR1 MNHEY and CDR2 SVGAGI come from the germline V gene. The CDR3 loop spans 15 amino acids. J gave up 6 bases and V 1 base, and 6 bases lay outside the gene matches.

At least ten counts were recorded for this clonotype. This rearrangement joins TRBV24-1 to TRBJ2-2, with unresolved D. This CDR3 has 16 residues. The ends were cut back, 2 bases at V and 0 bases at J, with 9 bases in the middle. CDR1 is KGHDR and CDR2 is SFDVKD in the germline V gene. The CDR3 spells CATSDSGRSNTGELFF. The CDR3 DNA is TGTGCCACCAGTGATTCGGGCAGGTCGAACACCGGGGAGCTGTTTTTT.

The V and J genes are TRBV7-2 and TRBJ1-5; D may be TRBD1 (5 bases). CDR1 is SGHTA, CDR2 FQGNSA, per germline. The CDR3 is 15 residues long. V lost 5 bases and J lost 1, with 12 bases in between. CDR3 bases: TGTGCCAGCAGCCCCCCGGACATGAGCAATCAGCCCCAGCATTTT. Encoded protein: CASSPPDMSNQPQHF.

This clonotype turned up a few times. The chain couples TRBV6-1 to TRBJ2-7; 7 bases match TRBD2. The J segment lost 2 bases and the V segment lost 7 bases, leaving 11 bases of the junction unmatched. CDR3 length: 15 amino acids. Germline lookup yields CDR1 MNHNS and CDR2 SASEGT. CDR3 in DNA: TGTGCCAGCACACCGTCTAGCGGTCCAACCTACGAGCAGTACTTC. Protein sequence: CASTPSSGPTYEQYF.

This clonotype has only a few counts. CDR3 amino acids: CASSQVSLRAQYF. Written as DNA, the CDR3 is TGTGCCAGCAGCCAAGTTTCACTGAGGGCGCAGTATTTT. The J gene is TRBJ2-3, the V gene TRBV14, with TRBD2 as a possible D gene (5 bases). Trimming cost V 1 base and J 10 bases, with 12 bases left between them. The germline V gene encodes CDR1 SGHDN and CDR2 FVKESK. This CDR3 contains 13 residues. Supplemented by reference TRBV14 and TRBJ2-3, the full variable domain reads EAGVTQFPSHSVIEKGQTVTLRCDPISGHDNLYWYRRVMGKEIKFLLHFVKESKQDESGMPNNRFLAERTGGTYSTLKVQPAELEDSGVYFCASSQVSLRAQYFGPGTRLTVL.

In this sample, this clonotype turned up many times. V is TRBV10-3 and J is TRBJ2-5, with D possibly being TRBD2 (7 bases). Trimming stripped 6 bases from V and 5 bases from J, with 16 bases between. The CDR3 loop spans 14 amino acids. Germline V gene sequence: CDR1 ENHRY, CDR2 SYGVKD. CDR3 protein: CAIRPQGREETQYF. In DNA form, the CDR3 reads TGTGCCATCAGACCCCAGGGGAGGGAGGAGACCCAGTACTTC.

This clonotype was detected many times. The chain is built from TRBV3-1 and TRBJ2-2; unclear D gene. The V and J ends lost 2 bases and 2 bases respectively, with 6 bases between them. CDR1 LGHDT and CDR2 YNNKEL come from the germline V gene (reference sequence). This CDR3 has 14 residues. CDR3 loop: CASSQMGNTGELFF. The DNA of the CDR3 is TGTGCCAGCAGCCAAATGGGCAACACCGGGGAGCTGTTTTTT.

This clonotype has ten or more counts. The chain recombines TRBV12-3 or TRBV12-4 with TRBJ2-7; D unclear. Deletions cut 4 bases from V and 3 bases from J, with 10 bases between. This CDR3 comprises 13 residues. CDR3 DNA: TGTGCCAGCAGTTCAGGATTCCACTACGAGCAGTACTTC. Protein: CASSSGFHYEQYF.

There are many counts of this clonotype. The rearrangement joins TRBV27 to TRBJ1-1; D remains ambiguous. Germline CDR1 and CDR2: MNHEY and SMNVEV (reference sequence). V was cut by 5 bases and J by 4 bases, with 23 bases left in between. This CDR3 has 17 amino acids. The CDR3 nucleotides are TGTGCCAGCAGTACCCGTAGGTATGCGGGGAGAGGCACTGAAGCTTTCTTT. This codes for CASSTRRYAGRGTEAFF.

This clonotype was counted a few times. This chain joins TRBV11-3 and TRBJ2-3; D call uncertain. There are 14 residues in the CDR3. Per the germline V gene, CDR1 is SGHNT and CDR2 is YENEEA. V lost 6 bases and J lost 5, with 15 bases in between. In DNA form, the CDR3 reads TGTGCCAGCAGTCCCGCTCTACCCGGAGATACGCAGTATTTT. Its protein product is CASSPALPGDTQYF.